This passage covers 3 T cell receptor beta chains from one sample sequenced in a study of cytomegalovirus exposure and HLA in healthy donors. This PCR relied on a set of 60 Vbeta primers and 13 Jbeta primers. The data were produced by immunoSEQ multiplex PCR, yet TCRdb's version contains in-frame clones alone and is incomplete. The sample carries about 110,000 clones, more than 70% recorded once. The specimen sequenced was PBMCs. Every receptor here comes from a man aged 50 to 60 in good health and CMV-seronegative.

This clone showed up just once. The genes are TRBV5-1 and TRBJ1-6; D not resolved. Germline V gene data show CDR1 as SGHRS and CDR2 as YFSETQ. V gave up 4 bases and J gave up 0 bases, with 14 bases separating them. There are 17 residues in the CDR3. The CDR3 region has the DNA TGCGCCAGCAGCGCGGGTTCGGGGAGCTCCTATAATTCACCCCTCCACTTT. As protein: CASSAGSGSSYNSPLHF.

The V call is TRBV21-1, the J call TRBJ2-7; the table's TRBD1 call for D was not verified on the DNA. TRBV21-1 is a known pseudogene. The CDR3 contains 15 residues. The CDR3 sequence: CASSKVGDTSYEQYF. The CDR3 DNA reads TGTGCCAGCAGCAAAGTTGGGGACACCTCCTACGAGCAGTACTTC.

The chain is built from TRBV6-6 and TRBJ1-6; no clear D. This CDR3 spans 16 amino acids. Trimming cost V 0 bases and J 2 bases, with 8 bases left between them. The germline gives CDR1 MNHNY, CDR2 SVGAGI (reference sequence). The CDR3 DNA sequence: TGTGCCAGCAGTTACTCGATAGAACCCTATAATTCACCCCTCCACTTT. Its protein is CASSYSIEPYNSPLHF.